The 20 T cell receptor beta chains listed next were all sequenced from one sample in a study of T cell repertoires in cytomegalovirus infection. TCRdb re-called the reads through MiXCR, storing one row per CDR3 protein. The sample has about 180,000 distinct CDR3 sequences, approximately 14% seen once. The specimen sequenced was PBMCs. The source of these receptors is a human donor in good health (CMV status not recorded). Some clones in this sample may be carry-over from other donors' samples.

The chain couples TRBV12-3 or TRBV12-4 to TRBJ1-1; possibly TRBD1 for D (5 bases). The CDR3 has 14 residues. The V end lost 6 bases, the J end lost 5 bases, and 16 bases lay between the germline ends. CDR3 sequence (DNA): TGTGCCAGCAGCATCGGGGCCTCCTGGACTGAAGCTTTCTTT. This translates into CASSIGASWTEAFF.

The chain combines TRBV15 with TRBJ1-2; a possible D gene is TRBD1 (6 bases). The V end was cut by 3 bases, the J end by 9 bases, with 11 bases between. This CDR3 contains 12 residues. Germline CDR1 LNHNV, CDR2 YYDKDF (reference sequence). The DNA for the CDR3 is TGTGCCACCAGCAGGGGTAGGGGGAGCTACACCTTC. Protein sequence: CATSRGRGSYTF.

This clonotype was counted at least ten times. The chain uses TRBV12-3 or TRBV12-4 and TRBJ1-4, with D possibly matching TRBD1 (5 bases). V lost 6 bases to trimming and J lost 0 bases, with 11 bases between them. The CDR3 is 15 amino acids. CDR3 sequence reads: CASRTGRTTNEKLFF. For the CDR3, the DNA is TGTGCCAGCAGGACGGGACGAACAACTAATGAAAAACTGTTTTTT.

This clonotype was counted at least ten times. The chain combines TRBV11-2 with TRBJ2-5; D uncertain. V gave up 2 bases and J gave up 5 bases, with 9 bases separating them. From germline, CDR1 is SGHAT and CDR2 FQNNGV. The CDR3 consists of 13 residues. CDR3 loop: CASSLNLGETQYF. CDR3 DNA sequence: TGTGCCAGCAGCTTAAATTTGGGGGAGACCCAGTACTTC.

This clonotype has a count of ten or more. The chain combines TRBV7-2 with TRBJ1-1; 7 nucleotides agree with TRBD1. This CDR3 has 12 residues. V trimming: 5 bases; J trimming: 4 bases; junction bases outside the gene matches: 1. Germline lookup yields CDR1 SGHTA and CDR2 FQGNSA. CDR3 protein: CASSRQGTEAFF. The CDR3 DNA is TGTGCCAGCAGCAGACAGGGCACTGAAGCTTTCTTT.

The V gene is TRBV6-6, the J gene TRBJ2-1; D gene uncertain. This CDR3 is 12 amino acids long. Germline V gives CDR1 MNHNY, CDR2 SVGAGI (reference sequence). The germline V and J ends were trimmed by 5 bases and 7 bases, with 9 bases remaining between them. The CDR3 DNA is TGTGCCAGCAGTCCCTTTAAAAATGAGCAGTTCTTC. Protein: CASSPFKNEQFF.

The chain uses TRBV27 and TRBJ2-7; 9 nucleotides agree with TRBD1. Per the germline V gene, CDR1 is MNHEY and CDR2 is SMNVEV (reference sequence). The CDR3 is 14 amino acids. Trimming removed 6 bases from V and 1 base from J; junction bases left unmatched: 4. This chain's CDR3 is CASSLQGASYEQYF. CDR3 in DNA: TGTGCCAGCAGCTTACAGGGGGCATCCTACGAGCAGTACTTC.

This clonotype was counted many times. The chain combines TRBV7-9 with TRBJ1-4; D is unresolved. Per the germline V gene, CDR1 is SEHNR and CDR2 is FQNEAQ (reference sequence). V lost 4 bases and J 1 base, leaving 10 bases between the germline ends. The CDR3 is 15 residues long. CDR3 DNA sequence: TGTGCCAGCAGCTCGAAAGGCGTAACTAATGAAAAACTGTTTTTT. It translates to CASSSKGVTNEKLFF. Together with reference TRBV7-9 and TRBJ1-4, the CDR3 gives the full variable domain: DTGVSQNPRHKITKRGQNVTFRCDPISEHNRLYWYRQTLGQGPEFLTYFQNEAQLEKSRLLSDRFSAERPKGSFSTLEIQRTEQGDSAMYLCASSSKGVTNEKLFFGSGTQLSVL.

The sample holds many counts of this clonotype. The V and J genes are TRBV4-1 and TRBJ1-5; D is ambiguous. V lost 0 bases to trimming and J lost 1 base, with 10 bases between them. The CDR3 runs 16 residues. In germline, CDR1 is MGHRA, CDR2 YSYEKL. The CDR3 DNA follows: TGCGCCAGCAGCCAAGACGGAGGAGGGAGCAATCAGCCCCAGCATTTT. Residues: CASSQDGGGSNQPQHF.

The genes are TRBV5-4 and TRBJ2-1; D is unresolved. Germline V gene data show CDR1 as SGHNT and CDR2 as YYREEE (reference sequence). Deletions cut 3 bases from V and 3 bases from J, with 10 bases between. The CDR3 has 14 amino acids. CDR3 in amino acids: CASSSPVIYNEQFF. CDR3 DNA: TGTGCCAGCAGCTCCCCGGTCATCTACAATGAGCAGTTCTTC.

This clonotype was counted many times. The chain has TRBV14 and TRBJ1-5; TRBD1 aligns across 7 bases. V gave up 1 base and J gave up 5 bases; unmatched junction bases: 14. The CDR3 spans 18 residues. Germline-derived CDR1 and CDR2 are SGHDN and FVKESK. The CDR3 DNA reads TGTGCCAGCAGCCAAGTGGGAACAGGGGCTCTAATGGATCAGCCCCAGCATTTT. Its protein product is CASSQVGTGALMDQPQHF.

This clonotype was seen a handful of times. DNA for the CDR3: TGCAGTGCTAGAGACCAGGGAAAGGTCGAGACCCAGTACTTC. This codes for CSARDQGKVETQYF. This chain connects TRBV20-1 to TRBJ2-5, with D possibly TRBD1 on 5 matching bases. Trimming took 0 bases from V and 5 from J, leaving 13 bases between them. CDR3 length: 14 residues. Germline lookup yields CDR1 DFQATT and CDR2 SNEGSKA (reference sequence).

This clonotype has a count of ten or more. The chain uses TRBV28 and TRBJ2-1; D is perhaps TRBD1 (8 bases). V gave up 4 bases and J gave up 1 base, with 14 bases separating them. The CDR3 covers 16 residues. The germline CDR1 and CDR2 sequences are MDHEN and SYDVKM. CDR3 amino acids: CASSYIQGGSYNEQFF. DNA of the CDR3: TGTGCCAGCAGTTACATACAGGGGGGGTCCTACAATGAGCAGTTCTTC.

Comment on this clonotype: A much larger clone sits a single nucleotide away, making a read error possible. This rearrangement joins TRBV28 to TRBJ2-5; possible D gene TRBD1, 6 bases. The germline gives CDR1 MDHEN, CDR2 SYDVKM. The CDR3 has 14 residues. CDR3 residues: CDSSSGQSQETQYF. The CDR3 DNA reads TGTGACAGCAGTTCCGGACAGTCCCAAGAGACCCAGTACTTC.

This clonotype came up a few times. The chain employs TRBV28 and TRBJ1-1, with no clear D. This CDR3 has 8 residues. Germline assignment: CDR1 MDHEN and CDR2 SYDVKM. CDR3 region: CEETEAFF. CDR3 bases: TGTGAGGAAACTGAAGCTTTCTTT. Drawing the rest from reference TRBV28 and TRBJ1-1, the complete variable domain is DVKVTQSSRYLVKRTGEKVFLECVQDMDHENMFWYRQDPGLGLRLIYFSYDVKMKEKGDIPEGYSVSREKKERFSLILESASTNQTSMYLCEETEAFFGQGTRLTVV.

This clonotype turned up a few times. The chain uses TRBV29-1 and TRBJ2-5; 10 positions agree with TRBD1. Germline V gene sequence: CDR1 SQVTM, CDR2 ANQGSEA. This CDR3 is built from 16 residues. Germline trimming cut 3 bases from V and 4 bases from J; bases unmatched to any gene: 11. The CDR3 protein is CSVDFSRDRGSETQYF. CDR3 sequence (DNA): TGCAGCGTTGACTTTTCTCGGGACAGGGGATCAGAGACCCAGTACTTC.

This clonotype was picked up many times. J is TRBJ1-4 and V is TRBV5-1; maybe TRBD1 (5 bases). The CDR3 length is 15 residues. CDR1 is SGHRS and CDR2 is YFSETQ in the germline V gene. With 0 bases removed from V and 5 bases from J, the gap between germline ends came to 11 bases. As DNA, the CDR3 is TGCGCCAGCAGCTTGGCCAGTGGGGGAAATGAAAAACTGTTTTTT. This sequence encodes CASSLASGGNEKLFF.

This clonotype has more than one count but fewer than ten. CDR3 nucleotides: TGTGCCAGCAGTTATGGGACTAGCGGGGCCACGAACACCGGGGAGCTGTTTTTT. Residues: CASSYGTSGATNTGELFF. The chain links TRBV6-1 to TRBJ2-2; 13 positions match TRBD2. After removal of 5 bases from V and 0 bases from J, the junction contained 6 bases not matched to a gene. Germline V gene data show CDR1 as MNHNS and CDR2 as SASEGT. This CDR3 contains 18 residues.

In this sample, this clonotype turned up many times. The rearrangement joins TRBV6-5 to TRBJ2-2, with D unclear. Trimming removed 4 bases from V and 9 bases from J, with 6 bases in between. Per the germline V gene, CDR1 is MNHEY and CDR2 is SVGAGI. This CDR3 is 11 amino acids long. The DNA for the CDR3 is TGTGCCAGCAGTTCAAACCGGGAGCTGTTTTTT. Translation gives CASSSNRELFF.

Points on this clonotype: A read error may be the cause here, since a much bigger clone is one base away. In DNA, the CDR3 is TGTGCCAGCAGCTTGGAGGTTTCCAACACTGACGCTTTCTTT. This sequence encodes CASSLEVSNTDAFF. The chain recombines TRBV7-4 with TRBJ1-1; D gene uncertain. Germline CDR1 SGHVT, CDR2 SQSDAQ. The CDR3 loop spans 14 amino acids.